The rows below give T cell receptor beta chains drawn from one sample of a study of glioma-infiltrating T cells. TCRdb called the multiplex PCR reads again in MiXCR, with one record for every CDR3 protein. The sample contains 90,000 or so distinct CDR3 sequences, roughly 40% of which appear only once. Material for sequencing was glioma tissue, nonneoplastic brain tissue, or PBMCs (not recorded which). All receptors derive from a human donor with low-grade glioma or glioblastoma, undergoing nonglioma brain surgery, or in good health (not recorded which). Both conserved end residues are part of each CDR3. The D gene is left open where the match is weak. Some rows mark clone size as missing; the rest say once, few, many or name a class of expanded clone.

>.|TRBV14|.|TRBJ2-1
TGTGCCAGCAGCCAATTACCCGGTCAGGGTATGAACGAACAGTTCTTC
CASSQLPGQGMNEQFF
>.|TRBV20-1|.|TRBJ1-6
TGCAGTGCTCAGCGGCCCAATTCACCCCTCCACTTT
CSAQRPNSPLHF
>.|TRBV12-3/TRBV12-4|many|TRBJ2-7
TGTGCCAGCAGTTTAAGGGTCGAATCCTACGAGCAGTACTTC
CASSLRVESYEQYF
>TRBD1|TRBV5-4|many|TRBJ1-2
TGTGCCAGCAGCTTTGACAGGGTATCGGGATATGGCTACACCTTC
CASSFDRVSGYGYTF
>.|TRBV2|many|TRBJ2-3
TGTGCCAGCCGGGTAGGAGATACGCAGTATTTT
CASRVGDTQYF
>.|TRBV15|medium-sized|TRBJ1-1
TGTGCCACCAGCAACACGGGGGTTGAAGCTTTCTTT
CATSNTGVEAFF
>TRBD1|TRBV19|many|TRBJ1-3
TGTGCCAGTAGTTTCGCCGGGACAGGGTCTGGAAACACCATATATTTT
CASSFAGTGSGNTIYF
>.|TRBV29-1|few|TRBJ2-7
TGCAGCGTTGAAGACACAGTCGGCTACGAGCAGTACTTC
CSVEDTVGYEQYF
>.|TRBV30|.|TRBJ1-2
TGTGCCTGGGACCGGACAGCGTCTAACTATGGCTACACCTTC
CAWDRTASNYGYTF
>TRBD1|TRBV12-3/TRBV12-4|many|TRBJ1-5
TGTGCCAGCAGTTTCGAAGCCGGGACAGGGGAGGGACAGCCCCAGCATTTT
CASSFEAGTGEGQPQHF
>TRBD1|TRBV12-3/TRBV12-4|.|TRBJ1-4
TGTGCCAGCAGCCCGGGACAGCTAACCTTTAATGAAAAACTGTTTTTT
CASSPGQLTFNEKLFF
>.|TRBV19|many|TRBJ1-1
TGTGCCAGTAGTCCGGACTTCGGCTCTGAAGCTTTCTTT
CASSPDFGSEAFF
>.|TRBV13|many|TRBJ2-7
TGTGCCAGCAGCTGGAAGGGGGAGCAGTACTTC
CASSWKGEQYF
>.|TRBV20-1|many|TRBJ2-3
TGCAGTGCAGACGGGGGAGAAAATACGCAGTATTTT
CSADGGENTQYF
>.|TRBV29-1|many|TRBJ2-3
TGCAGCGTCGGAAAGAGTGGGGATACGCAGTATTTT
CSVGKSGDTQYF
>.|TRBV15|.|TRBJ2-7
TGTGCCACCAGCAGAGATCAAGAGTCTTCCTACGAGCAGTACTTC
CATSRDQESSYEQYF
>TRBD1|TRBV7-9|many|TRBJ2-1
TGTGCCAGCAGCTTAGGGACAGGGCTCAATGAGCAGTTCTTC
CASSLGTGLNEQFF
>TRBD2|TRBV4-1|.|TRBJ2-1
TGCGCCAGCAGCCTACGGGGGACTAGCGGGGGCAAAAATGAGCAGTTCTTC
CASSLRGTSGGKNEQFF
>TRBD2|TRBV12-3/TRBV12-4|.|TRBJ2-6
TGTGCCAGCAGCCCCGGGGGGGCCCCTGGGGCCAACGTCCTGACTTTC
CASSPGGAPGANVLTF
>.|TRBV7-7|.|TRBJ2-7
TGTGCCAGCAGCGCTACAAGAACGGGCGAGCAGTACTTC
CASSATRTGEQYF
>.|TRBV11-2|many|TRBJ1-2
TGTGCCAGCAGCTATTGGGGAGATGGCTACACCTTC
CASSYWGDGYTF
>.|TRBV6-6|.|TRBJ1-2
TGTGCCAGCAGTTTATCCACTTCTAACTATGGCAACACCTTC
CASSLSTSNYGNTF
>TRBD2|TRBV5-1|many|TRBJ2-3
TGCGCCAGCAGTCTTATAGCGGGAGGAAGCACAGATACGCAGTATTTT
CASSLIAGGSTDTQYF
>.|TRBV10-3|many|TRBJ2-3
TGTGCCATCAGCGGAGCCTCGGGGTCACTCACAGATACGCAGTATTTT
CAISGASGSLTDTQYF
>TRBD2|TRBV29-1|many|TRBJ2-5
TGCAGCGTTGGTGGACTAGCGGGAGTTGCGAAGACCCAGTACTTC
CSVGGLAGVAKTQYF
>.|TRBV7-9|many|TRBJ2-7
TGTGCCAGCAGCTTGGTGGGATACGAGCAGTACTTC
CASSLVGYEQYF
>TRBD2|TRBV13|few|TRBJ2-3
TGTGCCAGCAGCCTCAGGACTAGCGGGTCCACAGATACGCAGTATTTT
CASSLRTSGSTDTQYF
>TRBD1|TRBV13|many|TRBJ2-7
TGTGCCAGCAGCTTCGGGACAGGGAAGGGCTACGAGCAGTACTTC
CASSFGTGKGYEQYF
>TRBD1|TRBV24-1|.|TRBJ2-1
TGTGCCACCAGTGAGCCCGGGACAGGGGGAGTGAATGAGCAGTTCTTC
CATSEPGTGGVNEQFF
>TRBD1|TRBV25-1|many|TRBJ1-1
TGTGCCAGCAGTAGGACAGGGTTGAACACTGAAGCTTTCTTT
CASSRTGLNTEAFF
>TRBD1|TRBV29-1|many|TRBJ1-2
TGCAGCGTTGAATACAGGGGGGGCTACACCTTC
CSVEYRGGYTF
>.|TRBV29-1|many|TRBJ2-5
TGCAGCGGAGGGCATGAGACCCAGTACTTC
CSGGHETQYF
>TRBD2|TRBV20-1|many|TRBJ2-3
TGCAGTGCTAGTCCAGCTAGCGGCACCACAGATACGCAGTATTTT
CSASPASGTTDTQYF
>.|TRBV6-6|many|TRBJ2-7
TGTGCCAGCAGTTACGGGGAGTCGTGGCTTCCCAACGAGCAGTACTTC
CASSYGESWLPNEQYF
>.|TRBV7-2|many|TRBJ1-3
TGTGCCAGCAGCCCACAGGGAGCTGGAAACACCATATATTTT
CASSPQGAGNTIYF
>.|TRBV29-1|.|TRBJ2-3
TGCAGCGTTGAGGGAGACACAGATATGCAGTATTTT
CSVEGDTDMQYF
>TRBD1|TRBV6-1|medium-sized|TRBJ2-1
TGTGCCAGCAGTACCGGGACAGGGGAATATGAGCAGTTCTTC
CASSTGTGEYEQFF
>.|TRBV9|many|TRBJ2-5
TGTGCCAGCAGCGTAGAGGAGTGGCCTCAAGAGACCCAGTACTTC
CASSVEEWPQETQYF
>TRBD2|TRBV4-2|many|TRBJ2-1
TGTGCCAGCAGCCAACCCGGGACTAGAAGCAATGAGCAGTTCTTC
CASSQPGTRSNEQFF
>TRBD2|TRBV7-3|many|TRBJ2-3
TGTGCCAGCAGCCGGACTAGCGGGGGGTCAGATACGCAGTATTTT
CASSRTSGGSDTQYF
>.|TRBV25-1|many|TRBJ2-5
TGTGCCAGCAGTGAAGGCGGGGGCTGGGAGACCCAGTACTTC
CASSEGGGWETQYF
>.|TRBV4-3|.|TRBJ1-1
TGCGCCAGCAGTGAGAAGGTTGGAAGCACTGAAGCTTTCTTT
CASSEKVGSTEAFF
>.|TRBV29-1|many|TRBJ2-1
TGCAGCGTTGGCCAAGGACAAAGCTCCTACAATGAGCAGTTCTTC
CSVGQGQSSYNEQFF
>TRBD1|TRBV28|.|TRBJ1-2
TGTGCCAGCAGTCCCGCCGACAGGGTCAATGGCTACACCTTC
CASSPADRVNGYTF
>.|TRBV4-3|many|TRBJ2-1
TGCGCCAGCAGCCCCGGGGCCACCTACAATGAGCAGTTCTTC
CASSPGATYNEQFF